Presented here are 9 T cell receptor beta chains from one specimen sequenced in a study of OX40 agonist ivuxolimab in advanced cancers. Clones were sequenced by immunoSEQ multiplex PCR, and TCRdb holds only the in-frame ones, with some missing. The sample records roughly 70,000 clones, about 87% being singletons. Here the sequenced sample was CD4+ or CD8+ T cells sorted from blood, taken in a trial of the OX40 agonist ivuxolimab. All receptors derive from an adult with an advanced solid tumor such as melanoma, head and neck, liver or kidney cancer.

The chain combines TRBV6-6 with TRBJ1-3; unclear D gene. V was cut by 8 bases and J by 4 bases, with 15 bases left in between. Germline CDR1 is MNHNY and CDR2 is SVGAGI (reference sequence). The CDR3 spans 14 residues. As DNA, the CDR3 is TGTGCCAGCCGGTCGCGGGCGCGAGGAAACACCATATATTTT. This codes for CASRSRARGNTIYF.

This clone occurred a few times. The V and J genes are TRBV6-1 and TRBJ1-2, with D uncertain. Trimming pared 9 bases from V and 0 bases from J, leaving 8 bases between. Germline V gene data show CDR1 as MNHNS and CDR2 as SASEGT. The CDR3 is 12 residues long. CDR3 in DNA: TGTGCCAGTACCGAAGCTAACTATGGCTACACCTTC. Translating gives CASTEANYGYTF.

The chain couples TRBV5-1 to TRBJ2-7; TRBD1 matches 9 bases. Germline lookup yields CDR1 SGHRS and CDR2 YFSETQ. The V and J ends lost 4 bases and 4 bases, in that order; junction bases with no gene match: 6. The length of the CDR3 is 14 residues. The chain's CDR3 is CASSIQGAKYEQYF. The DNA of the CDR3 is TGCGCCAGCAGCATACAGGGGGCGAAGTACGAGCAGTACTTC.

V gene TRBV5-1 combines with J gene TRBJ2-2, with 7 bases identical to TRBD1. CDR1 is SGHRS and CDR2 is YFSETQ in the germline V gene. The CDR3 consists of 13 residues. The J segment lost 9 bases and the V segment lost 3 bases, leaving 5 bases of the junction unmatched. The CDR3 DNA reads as TGCGCCAGCAGCTGGGAACAGGGGAGGGAGCTGTTTTTT. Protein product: CASSWEQGRELFF.

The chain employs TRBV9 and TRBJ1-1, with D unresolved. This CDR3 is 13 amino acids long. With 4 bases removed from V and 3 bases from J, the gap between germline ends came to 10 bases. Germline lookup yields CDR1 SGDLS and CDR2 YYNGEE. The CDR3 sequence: CASSRLRDTEAFF. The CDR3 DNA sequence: TGTGCCAGCAGCCGTCTCCGGGACACTGAAGCTTTCTTT.

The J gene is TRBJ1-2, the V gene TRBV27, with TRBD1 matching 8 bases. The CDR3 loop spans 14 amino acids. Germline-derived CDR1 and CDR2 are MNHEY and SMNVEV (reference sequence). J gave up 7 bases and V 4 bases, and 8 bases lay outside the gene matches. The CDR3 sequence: CASSSSDRGGGYTF. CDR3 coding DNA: TGTGCCAGCAGTTCTTCCGACAGGGGAGGTGGCTACACCTTC.

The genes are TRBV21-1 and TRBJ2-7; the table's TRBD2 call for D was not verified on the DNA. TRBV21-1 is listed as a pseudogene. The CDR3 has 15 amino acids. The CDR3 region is CASSIRGKSYDEQYF. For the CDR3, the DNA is TGTGCCAGCAGCATACGGGGTAAGTCCTACGACGAGCAGTACTTC.

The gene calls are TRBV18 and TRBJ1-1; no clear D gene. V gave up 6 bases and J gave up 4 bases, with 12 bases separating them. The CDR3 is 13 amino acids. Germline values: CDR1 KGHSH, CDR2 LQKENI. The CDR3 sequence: CASSGTRGTEAFF. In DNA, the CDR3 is TGTGCCAGCTCCGGCACAAGAGGCACTGAAGCTTTCTTT. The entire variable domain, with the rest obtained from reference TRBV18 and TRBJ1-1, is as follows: NAGVMQNPRHLVRRRGQEARLRCSPMKGHSHVYWYRQLPEEGLKFMVYLQKENIIDESGMPKERFSAEFPKEGPSILRIQQVVRGDSAAYFCASSGTRGTEAFFGQGTRLTVV.

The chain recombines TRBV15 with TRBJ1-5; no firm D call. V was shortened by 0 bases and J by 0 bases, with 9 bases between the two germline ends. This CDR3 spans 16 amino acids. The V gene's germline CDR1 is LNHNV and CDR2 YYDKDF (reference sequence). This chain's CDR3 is CATSRESFHSNQPQHF. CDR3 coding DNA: TGTGCCACCAGCAGAGAGAGTTTTCATAGCAATCAGCCCCAGCATTTT. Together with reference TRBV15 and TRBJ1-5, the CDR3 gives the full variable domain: DAMVIQNPRYQVTQFGKPVTLSCSQTLNHNVMYWYQQKSSQAPKLLFHYYDKDFNNEADTPDNFQSRRPNTSFCFLDIRSPGLGDTAMYLCATSRESFHSNQPQHFGDGTRLSIL.